The clone carrying this TCR beta chain was detected many times. Its specificity is unknown. The data were obtained in a study of regulatory T cells in long-lasting Graves disease. Overall study findings and caveats: Newly diagnosed Graves' patients exceeded persistent ones in TCR diversity.

The V end lost 10 bases, the J end lost 4 bases, and 13 bases lay between the germline ends. CDR3 size: 12 residues. Investigators prepared the TCR beta libraries by applying iRepertoire HTBI primers and Arm-PCR of CDR3 regions. TCRdb passed the multiplex PCR reads through MiXCR, listing each CDR3 protein once. The data show 700,000 or so distinct CDR3 sequences, 25% to 35% seen once. Time point meaning: persistent/refractory GD, antithyroid drugs over 5 years with positive TRAb. PBMC RNA served as the TCR library source. Sequencing was performed on peripheral blood mononuclear cells (PBMCs), taken when the disease was refractory, from a patient treated with antithyroid drugs. The rearrangement links TRBV12-3 or TRBV12-4 to TRBJ2-5, with D unclear. The TCR was taken from a female donor with Graves disease. The CDR3 spells CATRGEGETQYF. The CDR3, as DNA: TGTGCCACCCGAGGAGAAGGAGAGACCCAGTACTTC.